These 19 T cell receptor beta chains share one sample of origin, sequenced in a study of regulatory T cells in long-lasting Graves disease. Library construction for TCR beta used iRepertoire HTBI primers and Arm-PCR of CDR3 regions. TCRdb called the multiplex PCR reads again in MiXCR, with one record for every CDR3 protein. The sample comprises 300,000 to 350,000 distinct CDR3 sequences, around 20% of which are singletons, and 29% rests with the top ten. The time point: persistent/refractory GD, antithyroid drugs over 5 years with positive TRAb. The TCR library was prepared using RNA isolated from PBMCs. The starting material was peripheral blood mononuclear cells (PBMCs), obtained when the disease was refractory, from a patient treated with antithyroid drugs. Receptors were obtained from a female donor with Graves disease.

Worth noting for this clonotype: This may be a read error, as it is one base from a much larger clone. The rearrangement links TRBV5-1 to TRBJ2-7, with 7 bases aligning to TRBD1. Trimming removed 4 bases from V and 1 base from J; junction bases left unmatched: 8. Germline V gene data show CDR1 as SGHRS and CDR2 as YFSETQ. CDR3 size: 15 residues. For the CDR3, the DNA is TGCGCCAGCAGCCGAACAGGGGTTGTGTCCTACGAGCAGTACTTC. Protein product: CASSRTGVVSYEQYF.

This clonotype was found many times. The chain carries TRBV20-1 and TRBJ1-4; 10 nucleotides match TRBD1. The CDR3 consists of 15 residues. V shed 3 bases, J shed 8 bases, and the junction held 9 bases outside the gene matches. CDR1 and CDR2 from the germline V gene are DFQATT and SNEGSKA (reference sequence). Here the CDR3 reads CSARSDRGRLEKLFF. The CDR3 bases are TGCAGTGCTAGGTCCGACAGGGGGCGGTTAGAAAAACTGTTTTTT.

In its sample, this clonotype was seen many times. The CDR3 is CSAVYRNNQPQHF. Here the CDR3 DNA reads TGCAGTGCCGTGTACAGGAATAATCAGCCCCAGCATTTT. The V call is TRBV20-1, the J call TRBJ1-5; weak D call: TRBD1 (5 bases). The CDR3 is 13 amino acids. The V gene lost 6 bases and the J gene lost 4 bases, with 13 bases spanning the gap. Germline CDR1 and CDR2: DFQATT and SNEGSKA (reference sequence).

This clonotype showed up many times. The V gene is TRBV6-5, the J gene TRBJ1-1; D gene uncertain. Germline CDR1 and CDR2: MNHEY and SVGAGI. Trimming took 0 bases from V and 0 from J, leaving 8 bases between them. This CDR3 contains 15 residues. As DNA, the CDR3 is TGTGCCAGCAGTTACTCGACGGCTATGAACACTGAAGCTTTCTTT. Translating gives CASSYSTAMNTEAFF.

This clonotype was recorded many times. The chain is built from TRBV27 and TRBJ1-5, with D possibly matching TRBD1 (6 bases). V was pared by 4 bases and J by 3 bases, with 22 bases between. Germline lookup yields CDR1 MNHEY and CDR2 SMNVEV (reference sequence). CDR3 length equals 18 residues. CDR3 bases: TGTGCCAGCAGTTCAGCCACCGGGACACCAATCCCCAATCAGCCCCAGCATTTT. Protein: CASSSATGTPIPNQPQHF.

This sequence joins TRBV3-1 and TRBJ1-6; D unclear. Trimming shortened V by 2 bases and J by 4 bases, and 6 bases separated the two germline ends. The CDR3 covers 14 residues. Germline CDR1 reads LGHDT; CDR2 reads YNNKEL (reference sequence). CDR3 protein: CASSQLQYNSPLHF. CDR3 DNA sequence: TGTGCCAGCAGCCAATTACAATATAATTCACCCCTCCACTTT.

This clonotype was recorded a few times. The CDR3 DNA reads TGCGCCAGCACCCGACAGGGGTCCGGGGAGCTGTTTTTT. This encodes CASTRQGSGELFF. The V and J genes are TRBV4-1 and TRBJ2-2; the match to TRBD1 covers 8 bases. V dropped 7 bases and J dropped 6; count of bases not matched to a gene: 4. The CDR3 length is 13 residues. Germline V CDR1 and CDR2: MGHRA, YSYEKL.

In its sample, this clonotype was seen a few times. This chain joins TRBV5-1 and TRBJ1-5; D is perhaps TRBD1 (5 bases). The CDR3 extends over 14 amino acids. Trimming removed 5 bases from V and 10 bases from J, with 19 bases in between. Germline CDR1 and CDR2: SGHRS and YFSETQ. The DNA of the CDR3 is TGCGCCAGCAGGCCTTCGACAGAGAGCCGTCCCCAGCATTTT. It specifies CASRPSTESRPQHF.

This clonotype was counted ten times or more. The chain is built from TRBV2 and TRBJ2-2, with D possibly matching TRBD2 (5 bases). This CDR3 has 14 residues. The germline V and J ends were trimmed by 6 bases and 0 bases, with 8 bases remaining between them. Germline-derived CDR1 and CDR2 are SNHLY and FYNNEI. The CDR3 region has the DNA TGTGCCAGCAGCCCCGGGGCGAACACCGGGGAGCTGTTTTTT. Translating it yields CASSPGANTGELFF.

This clonotype was counted between two and nine times. The rearrangement uses TRBV19 and TRBJ1-1; 7 bases line up with TRBD1. V was pared by 6 bases and J by 7 bases, with 14 bases of the junction left unmatched. The CDR3 is 15 residues long. Germline CDR1 LNHDA, CDR2 SQIVND (reference sequence). The CDR3 loop reads CASSIPSDRINEAFF. CDR3 sequence (DNA): TGTGCCAGTAGCATACCTTCGGACAGGATAAATGAAGCTTTCTTT.

This clonotype turned up a few times. This chain connects TRBV7-9 to TRBJ2-7; D might be TRBD2 (6 bases). V dropped 2 bases and J dropped 3 bases, with 23 bases sitting between them. Germline V lookup: CDR1 SEHNR, CDR2 FQNEAQ (reference sequence). CDR3 size: 18 residues. CDR3 amino acids: CASSLPLGRGRPDYEQYF. The DNA for the CDR3 is TGTGCCAGCAGCTTACCCCTCGGGAGAGGGAGGCCCGACTACGAGCAGTACTTC.

This clonotype was seen repeatedly, ten times or more. This chain joins TRBV2 and TRBJ1-5, with D hard to call. The CDR3 covers 13 residues. Per germline, CDR1 SNHLY and CDR2 FYNNEI. Trimming cost V 6 bases and J 4 bases, with 10 bases left between them. This CDR3 reads CASRNSWNQPQHF. DNA of the CDR3: TGTGCCAGCAGGAACAGTTGGAATCAGCCCCAGCATTTT.

Ten or more counts support this clonotype. The chain is built from TRBV7-2 and TRBJ1-5; D is possibly TRBD1 (5 bases). CDR3 size: 14 residues. Trimming took off 3 bases at V and 7 bases at J, with 13 bases between the two ends. Germline-derived CDR1 and CDR2 are SGHTA and FQGNSA. In DNA form, the CDR3 reads TGTGCCAGCAGCTTTTACCCGGGGGGGCAGCCCCAGCATTTT. Translating gives CASSFYPGGQPQHF.

The chain is built from TRBV19 and TRBJ2-3; TRBD1 matches 7 bases. Germline CDR1 and CDR2: LNHDA and SQIVND (reference sequence). V lost 5 bases to trimming and J lost 2 bases; unmatched junction nucleotides: 1. The length of the CDR3 is 13 residues. CDR3 amino acids: CASSDRDTDTQYF. CDR3 DNA: TGTGCCAGTAGTGACAGGGACACAGATACGCAGTATTTT.

The chain links TRBV20-1 to TRBJ2-3; 12 nucleotides line up with TRBD2. The germline CDR1 and CDR2 sequences are DFQATT and SNEGSKA (reference sequence). V was clipped by 6 bases and J by 6 bases; unmatched bases: 13. CDR3 size: 16 residues. This chain's CDR3 is CSARLLTSGRSDTQYF. CDR3 coding DNA: TGCAGTGCGCGGCTCCTTACTAGCGGGAGGTCCGATACGCAGTATTTT.

The chain carries TRBV30 and TRBJ1-6; D is uncertain. V lost 6 bases and J lost 9, with 12 bases in between. Germline values: CDR1 GTSNPN, CDR2 SVGIG (reference sequence). This CDR3 is built from 12 residues. The CDR3, as DNA: TGTGCCTGCGGTGAGGTCGGTTCACCCCTCCACTTT. Amino acid sequence: CACGEVGSPLHF.

This clonotype was seen a few times. The chain employs TRBV28 and TRBJ2-4; D is undetermined. The CDR3 consists of 14 residues. Trimming took off 2 bases at V and 2 bases at J, with 7 bases between the two ends. Germline values: CDR1 MDHEN, CDR2 SYDVKM. The CDR3 region has the DNA TGTGCCAGCAGTTTAGACGGAACCAAAAACATTCAGTACTTC. It specifies CASSLDGTKNIQYF. Together with reference TRBV28 and TRBJ2-4, the CDR3 gives the full variable domain: DVKVTQSSRYLVKRTGEKVFLECVQDMDHENMFWYRQDPGLGLRLIYFSYDVKMKEKGDIPEGYSVSREKKERFSLILESASTNQTSMYLCASSLDGTKNIQYFGAGTRLSVL.

The chain combines TRBV24-1 with TRBJ1-5, with D maybe TRBD1 (5 bases). The germline V and J ends were trimmed by 3 bases and 2 bases, with 13 bases remaining between them. Germline CDR1 KGHDR, CDR2 SFDVKD. This CDR3 comprises 16 residues. CDR3 sequence reads: CATSDPGTSGNQPQHF. The CDR3 DNA is TGTGCCACCAGTGATCCAGGGACGAGTGGCAATCAGCCCCAGCATTTT.

The rearrangement joins TRBV9 to TRBJ2-7, with a possible D match to TRBD2 (5 bases). From germline, CDR1 is SGDLS and CDR2 YYNGEE. The ends were cut back, 0 bases at V and 7 bases at J, with 17 bases in the middle. The CDR3 covers 15 residues. The CDR3 region has the DNA TGTGCCAGCAGCGTAGATAGAGGGAGTTTCGGGGAGCAGTACTTC. Protein: CASSVDRGSFGEQYF.